Below, 26 T cell receptor beta chains from the same sample are listed, as sequenced in a study of blood T cell repertoires in COVID-19. Profiling relied on immunoSEQ multiplex PCR, and the TCRdb table lists in-frame clones only, not all of them. The data contain a few hundred thousand clones, nearly 90% of them singletons. The sequencing sample was made of PBMCs or T cells enriched from blood (not recorded which). The source is a woman under 30 with acute COVID-19.

The chain employs TRBV9 and TRBJ2-3; 9 positions match TRBD2. The CDR3 loop spans 16 amino acids. Germline CDR1 and CDR2: SGDLS and YYNGEE. J gave up 1 base and V 0 bases, and 3 bases lay outside the gene matches. The CDR3 sequence is CASSVAAGGRTDTQYF. The CDR3 DNA sequence: TGTGCCAGCAGCGTAGCAGCGGGAGGTCGCACAGATACGCAGTATTTT.

The chain combines TRBV19 with TRBJ2-1; TRBD2 matches at 12 bases. Trimming at V came to 6 bases and at J to 4 bases, leaving 1 base not matched to a gene. The germline V gene encodes CDR1 LNHDA and CDR2 SQIVND (reference sequence). The CDR3 consists of 14 residues. In DNA form, the CDR3 reads TGTGCCAGTAGCGGACTAGCGGGGTACAATGAGCAGTTCTTC. It codes for CASSGLAGYNEQFF.

The rearrangement uses TRBV9 and TRBJ2-7, with 7 nucleotides matching TRBD2. This CDR3 has 14 amino acids. Per germline, CDR1 SGDLS and CDR2 YYNGEE. V lost 1 base, J lost 6 bases, and 7 bases stayed unmatched. DNA for the CDR3: TGTGCCAGCAGCGTAACTAGCGTCTCCGGCGAGCAGTACTTC. This codes for CASSVTSVSGEQYF.

The rearrangement links TRBV12-3 or TRBV12-4 to TRBJ2-4, with D unresolved. CDR3 size: 12 residues. V was clipped by 3 bases and J by 2 bases, with 2 bases between them. DNA of the CDR3: TGTGCCAGCAGTTTCTCCAAAAACATTCAGTACTTC. Translation gives CASSFSKNIQYF.

This chain connects TRBV5-1 to TRBJ2-7, with D possibly being TRBD2 (5 bases). V shed 6 bases and J shed 6 bases, with 10 bases lying between them. Germline-derived CDR1 and CDR2 are SGHRS and YFSETQ. The CDR3 extends over 11 amino acids. The CDR3 DNA reads as TGCGCCAGCACAATCCGGGGCGAGCAGTACTTC. As protein: CASTIRGEQYF.

The chain links TRBV5-1 to TRBJ2-2; 7 bases match TRBD1. Unmatched junction bases numbered 6, after V lost 4 bases and J lost 3 bases. There are 15 residues in the CDR3. Germline CDR1 and CDR2: SGHRS and YFSETQ. The chain's CDR3 is CASSVTGTDTGELFF. In DNA, the CDR3 is TGCGCCAGCAGCGTGACCGGGACAGACACCGGGGAGCTGTTTTTT.

The chain has TRBV6-5 and TRBJ2-5; 8 positions match TRBD2. The germline CDR1 and CDR2 sequences are MNHEY and SVGAGI. V lost 4 bases and J lost 5; bases outside the gene matches: 12. The CDR3 sequence is 16 residues long. The CDR3 region is CASSSQRERGRETQYF. Here the CDR3 DNA reads TGTGCCAGCAGTTCCCAGCGGGAGAGGGGCCGGGAGACCCAGTACTTC.

This clone was seen just once. J is TRBJ2-1 and V is TRBV9; the match to TRBD2 covers 8 bases. This CDR3 has 16 residues. V was clipped by 4 bases and J by 8 bases; unmatched bases: 14. From germline, CDR1 is SGDLS and CDR2 YYNGEE. CDR3 residues: CASSSGASGSVDEQFF. CDR3 bases: TGTGCCAGCAGCTCCGGAGCGAGCGGGAGTGTCGATGAGCAGTTCTTC.

In this sample, this clone turned up once. V and J are TRBV11-2 and TRBJ1-6; 10 bases fit TRBD1. CDR1 and CDR2 (germline): SGHAT, FQNNGV. This CDR3 has 16 residues. V dropped 1 base and J dropped 8; count of bases not matched to a gene: 5. CDR3 protein: CASSLAPGTGDSPLHF. CDR3 DNA: TGTGCCAGCAGCTTAGCCCCCGGGACAGGGGATTCACCCCTCCACTTT. The variable domain in full, completed from reference TRBV11-2 and TRBJ1-6, reads EAGVAQSPRYKIIEKRQSVAFWCNPISGHATLYWYQQILGQGPKLLIQFQNNGVVDDSQLPKDRFSAERLKGVDSTLKIQPAKLEDSAVYLCASSLAPGTGDSPLHFGNGTRLTVT.

The rearrangement uses TRBV18 and TRBJ2-7; perhaps TRBD1 as D (8 bases). The CDR3 loop spans 16 amino acids. V was shortened by 1 base and J by 5 bases, with 18 bases between the two germline ends. Germline CDR1 reads KGHSH; CDR2 reads LQKENI. The CDR3 DNA reads as TGTGCCAGCTCACCACTTCGGACAGGGAGGGGCCACGAGCAGTACTTC. It yields the protein CASSPLRTGRGHEQYF.

The chain employs TRBV27 and TRBJ1-6; D remains unclear. This CDR3 is built from 12 residues. CDR1 and CDR2 from the germline V gene are MNHEY and SMNVEV (reference sequence). The ends were cut back, 8 bases at V and 7 bases at J, with 9 bases in the middle. The DNA for the CDR3 is TGTGCCAGCGGCGGCGGGAATTCACCCCTCCACTTT. Its translation is CASGGGNSPLHF.

The rearrangement joins TRBV24-1 to TRBJ1-4; 12 bases fit TRBD1. CDR3 length: 17 amino acids. J gave up 6 bases and V 9 bases, and 13 bases lay outside the gene matches. From germline, CDR1 is KGHDR and CDR2 SFDVKD. The CDR3 nucleotides are TGTGCCACCGGCACCGGGACAGGGGGCGCGTTGGATGAAAAACTGTTTTTT. Its translation: CATGTGTGGALDEKLFF.

The chain has TRBV9 and TRBJ2-5; 9 bases are shared with TRBD2. The trim removed 4 bases at V and 4 bases at J, leaving 8 bases unmatched. Germline lookup yields CDR1 SGDLS and CDR2 YYNGEE. This CDR3 has 15 amino acids. DNA for the CDR3: TGTGCCAGCAGCTCTGGGCCACTAGCGGGAGAGACCCAGTACTTC. This gives the protein CASSSGPLAGETQYF.

The chain couples TRBV11-2 to TRBJ1-1, with D possibly being TRBD1 (5 bases). Germline V gene lookup returns CDR1 SGHAT and CDR2 FQNNGV. This CDR3 contains 15 residues. The V end was cut by 4 bases, the J end by 6 bases, with 18 bases between. The CDR3 loop is CASSSRTVAGAEAFF. The DNA of the CDR3 is TGTGCCAGCAGCTCCAGGACTGTCGCGGGGGCTGAAGCTTTCTTT.

The chain carries TRBV6-5 and TRBJ2-4; TRBD1 matches 8 bases. Unmatched junction bases numbered 7, after V lost 0 bases and J lost 15 bases. CDR3 length: 13 residues. Germline-derived CDR1 and CDR2 are MNHEY and SVGAGI. CDR3 nucleotide sequence: TGTGCCAGCAGTTACTCCAAGCAGGGGGCGATGTACTTC. Protein: CASSYSKQGAMYF.

V is TRBV7-9 and J is TRBJ1-6; D uncertain. The CDR3 consists of 14 residues. The germline V gene has CDR1 SEHNR and CDR2 FQNEAQ (reference sequence). With 1 base removed from V and 5 bases from J, the gap between germline ends came to 6 bases. CDR3 DNA: TGTGCCAGCAGCTTAGGACTCAATAATTCACCCCTCCACTTT. Its protein product is CASSLGLNNSPLHF.

This rearrangement joins TRBV5-1 to TRBJ2-7; 14 bases are a match to TRBD2. This CDR3 has 17 residues. The germline CDR1 and CDR2 sequences are SGHRS and YFSETQ. V was clipped by 2 bases and J by 0 bases; unmatched bases: 4. The DNA of the CDR3 is TGCGCCAGCAGCTTCGGACTAGCGGGAGGAAACTCCTACGAGCAGTACTTC. It yields the protein CASSFGLAGGNSYEQYF.

The chain links TRBV30 to TRBJ2-7; D possibly corresponds to TRBD2 (6 bases). CDR3 length: 11 residues. Trimming cost V 5 bases and J 4 bases, with 9 bases left between them. Germline CDR1 reads GTSNPN; CDR2 reads SVGIG (reference sequence). CDR3: CAWLEGYEQYF. DNA for the CDR3: TGTGCCTGGTTGGAGGGGTACGAGCAGTACTTC. The variable domain in full, completed from reference TRBV30 and TRBJ2-7, reads SQTIHQWPATLVQPVGSPLSLECTVEGTSNPNLYWYRQAAGRGLQLLFYSVGIGQISSEVPQNLSASRPQDRQFILSSKKLLLSDSGFYLCAWLEGYEQYFGPGTRLTVT.

CDR3 protein: CASSPTHGGNTGELFF. The CDR3 DNA is TGTGCCAGCTCACCCACACACGGCGGGAACACCGGGGAGCTGTTTTTT. The chain links TRBV18 to TRBJ2-2; D gene ambiguous. The CDR3 has 16 residues. Trimming removed 3 bases from V and 1 base from J, with 12 bases in between. Germline V CDR1 and CDR2: KGHSH, LQKENI.

The chain uses TRBV6-5 and TRBJ1-2, with TRBD1 matching over 7 bases. Germline CDR1 reads MNHEY; CDR2 reads SVGAGI. CDR3 length: 14 amino acids. With 7 bases clipped from V and 8 bases from J, the junction kept 13 bases outside the gene matches. CDR3 sequence reads: CASNPGQSIKGYTF. Here the CDR3 DNA reads TGTGCCAGCAACCCGGGACAGTCCATAAAAGGCTACACCTTC.

The chain joins TRBV5-1 to TRBJ1-1, with a tentative D call TRBD1 (5 bases). V was cut by 0 bases and J by 5 bases, with 14 bases left in between. Looked up from germline, CDR1 is SGHRS and CDR2 is YFSETQ. This CDR3 spans 15 amino acids. CDR3 loop: CASSLGAGLITEAFF. DNA of the CDR3: TGCGCCAGCAGCTTGGGCGCGGGGCTAATTACTGAAGCTTTCTTT.

This rearrangement joins TRBV11-2 to TRBJ1-1, with 9 bases aligning to TRBD1. CDR1 and CDR2 (germline): SGHAT, FQNNGV. V shed 2 bases, J shed 6 bases, and the junction held 10 bases outside the gene matches. This CDR3 comprises 16 residues. Here the CDR3 DNA reads TGTGCCAGCAGCTTAACGACCCCCCGGACAGGGGCTGAAGCTTTCTTT. Residues: CASSLTTPRTGAEAFF.

The genes are TRBV30 and TRBJ1-4; TRBD1 matches at 10 bases. This CDR3 has 15 amino acids. Germline CDR1 is GTSNPN and CDR2 is SVGIG (reference sequence). V lost 3 bases and J lost 7; bases outside the gene matches: 8. CDR3 region: CAWSLLGQGGEKLFF. The CDR3 DNA sequence: TGTGCCTGGAGCCTCCTCGGACAGGGGGGTGAAAAACTGTTTTTT. The full variable domain, in which reference TRBV30 and TRBJ1-4 provide the parts outside the CDR3, is SQTIHQWPATLVQPVGSPLSLECTVEGTSNPNLYWYRQAAGRGLQLLFYSVGIGQISSEVPQNLSASRPQDRQFILSSKKLLLSDSGFYLCAWSLLGQGGEKLFFGSGTQLSVL.

V and J are TRBV5-6 and TRBJ2-2; D uncertain. Germline V gives CDR1 SGHDT, CDR2 YYEEEE. The CDR3 consists of 14 residues. Trimming removed 3 bases from V and 2 bases from J, with 8 bases in between. CDR3 sequence reads: CASSSTLNTGELFF. The CDR3 DNA reads as TGTGCCAGCAGCTCGACATTAAACACCGGGGAGCTGTTTTTT. The variable domain in full, with the rest retrieved from reference TRBV5-6 and TRBJ2-2, is DAGVTQSPTHLIKTRGQQVTLRCSPKSGHDTVSWYQQALGQGPQFIFQYYEEEERQRGNFPDRFSGHQFPNYSSELNVNALLLGDSALYLCASSSTLNTGELFFGEGSRLTVL.

The gene calls are TRBV5-4 and TRBJ2-1; TRBD2 agrees at 9 bases. Losses at the gene ends were 1 base for V and 7 bases for J; bases not matched to a gene: 9. Germline V CDR1 and CDR2: SGHNT, YYREEE (reference sequence). This CDR3 spans 16 amino acids. DNA of the CDR3: TGTGCCAGCAGCTTGTCTTTAGCGGGAGATAGTAATGAGCAGTTCTTC. It specifies CASSLSLAGDSNEQFF.

This clone was observed once. J is TRBJ2-3 and V is TRBV24-1; D remains unclear. There are 13 residues in the CDR3. Germline CDR1 reads KGHDR; CDR2 reads SFDVKD. Trimming removed 0 bases from V and 3 bases from J, with 3 bases in between. CDR3 DNA: TGTGCCACCAGTGATTTGACTACAGATACGCAGTATTTT. The encoded protein is CATSDLTTDTQYF.